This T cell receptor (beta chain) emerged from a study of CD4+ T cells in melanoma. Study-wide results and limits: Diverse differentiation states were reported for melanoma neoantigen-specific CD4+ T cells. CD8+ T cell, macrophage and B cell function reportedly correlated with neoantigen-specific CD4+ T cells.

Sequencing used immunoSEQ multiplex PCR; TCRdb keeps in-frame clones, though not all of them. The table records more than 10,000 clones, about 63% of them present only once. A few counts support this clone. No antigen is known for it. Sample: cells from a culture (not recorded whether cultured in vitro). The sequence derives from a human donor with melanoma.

Here the CDR3 reads CASSEGQANSPLHF. CDR3 bases: TGTGCCAGCAGTGAGGGACAGGCTAATTCACCCCTCCACTTT. This rearrangement joins TRBV25-1 to TRBJ1-6; 8 bases align to TRBD1. Germline CDR1 MGHDK, CDR2 SYGVNS. This CDR3 is 14 amino acids long. Unmatched junction bases numbered 1, after V lost 3 bases and J lost 6 bases.